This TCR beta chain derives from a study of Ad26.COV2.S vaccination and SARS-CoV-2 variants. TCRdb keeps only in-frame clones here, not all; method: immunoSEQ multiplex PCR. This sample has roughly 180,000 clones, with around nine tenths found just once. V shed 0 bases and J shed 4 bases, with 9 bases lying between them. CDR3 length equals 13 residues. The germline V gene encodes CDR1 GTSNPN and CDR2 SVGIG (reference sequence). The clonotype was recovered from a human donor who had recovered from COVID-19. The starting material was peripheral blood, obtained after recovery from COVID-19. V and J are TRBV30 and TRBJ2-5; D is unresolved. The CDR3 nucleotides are TGTGCCTGGAGTGTACGGCCGGGAGAGACCCAGTACTTC. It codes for CAWSVRPGETQYF. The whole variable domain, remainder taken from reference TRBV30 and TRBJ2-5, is SQTIHQWPATLVQPVGSPLSLECTVEGTSNPNLYWYRQAAGRGLQLLFYSVGIGQISSEVPQNLSASRPQDRQFILSSKKLLLSDSGFYLCAWSVRPGETQYFGPGTRLLVL.